The 25 T cell receptor beta chains given below trace back to one sample, sequenced in a study of blood T cell repertoires in COVID-19. Sequenced by immunoSEQ multiplex PCR; TCRdb stores in-frame clones only, minus some. The table records about 97,000 clones, roughly 86% of them present only once. Sequences were obtained from peripheral blood. Receptor source: a human donor in a cohort sampled during active COVID-19.

This chain joins TRBV7-8 and TRBJ1-3, with 8 bases fitting TRBD1. V gave up 5 bases and J gave up 4 bases; unmatched junction bases: 7. The CDR3 has 15 residues. CDR1 is SGHVS, CDR2 FQNEAQ, per germline. CDR3 nucleotides: TGTGCCAGCAGCGTGACAGGGGCCTCCGGAAACACCATATATTTT. This encodes CASSVTGASGNTIYF.

The rearrangement links TRBV2 to TRBJ2-1, with D perhaps TRBD1 (6 bases). Per germline, CDR1 SNHLY and CDR2 FYNNEI. This CDR3 is 13 amino acids long. The germline V and J ends were trimmed by 7 bases and 4 bases, with 11 bases remaining between them. The CDR3 is CASKQGSYNEQFF. The CDR3 nucleotides read TGTGCCAGCAAACAGGGCTCTTACAATGAGCAGTTCTTC.

J is TRBJ2-1 and V is TRBV29-1, with 9 nucleotides matching TRBD2. The CDR3 sequence is 16 residues long. V shed 1 base, J shed 6 bases, and the junction held 10 bases outside the gene matches. Looked up from germline, CDR1 is SQVTM and CDR2 is ANQGSEA. CDR3 DNA: TGCAGCGTTGAAGTAGTGGGTCTAGCGGGATTCAATGAGCAGTTCTTC. It is translated as CSVEVVGLAGFNEQFF.

This clone turned up a few times. The CDR3 region is CASSLGASGAKNIQYF. The CDR3 bases are TGTGCCAGCAGCTTAGGGGCCAGCGGAGCCAAAAACATTCAGTACTTC. The rearrangement joins TRBV11-3 to TRBJ2-4; D is possibly TRBD2 (5 bases). Germline V gives CDR1 SGHNT, CDR2 YENEEA. V lost 1 base and J lost 0, with 10 bases in between. This CDR3 is 16 amino acids long.

In the case of this clone: A junction boundary mismatches the germline segment, possibly from a read error. CDR3 in amino acids: CASGLSRSRPHF. The CDR3 DNA is TGTGCTAGTGGTTTGTCTCGCAGTCGTCCCCACTTC. The V call is TRBV12-5, the J call TRBJ2-7; D is undetermined. This CDR3 is built from 12 residues. Germline CDR1 reads LGHNT; CDR2 reads FRNRAP.

This rearrangement joins TRBV27 to TRBJ2-2; 8 nucleotides line up with TRBD1. The CDR3 totals 15 residues. The germline V gene has CDR1 MNHEY and CDR2 SMNVEV (reference sequence). V lost 1 base to trimming and J lost 8 bases; unmatched junction nucleotides: 6. CDR3 loop: CASSLFTQGAGELFF. For the CDR3, the DNA is TGTGCCAGCAGTTTATTCACCCAGGGGGCAGGGGAGCTGTTTTTT.

This chain links TRBV28 with TRBJ2-7; 9 bases line up with TRBD1. This CDR3 spans 14 amino acids. Trimming at V came to 6 bases and at J to 4 bases, leaving 7 bases not matched to a gene. Germline V gives CDR1 MDHEN, CDR2 SYDVKM. CDR3 loop: CASRGVTGGYEQYF. For the CDR3, the DNA is TGTGCCAGCAGGGGGGTGACAGGGGGGTACGAGCAGTACTTC.

In this sample, this clone turned up once. The chain combines TRBV21-1 with TRBJ2-7; the table's TRBD1 call for D was not verified on the DNA. TRBV21-1 is shown as a pseudogene. This CDR3 spans 13 amino acids. CDR3 protein: CASSKGGKYEQYF. The CDR3, as DNA: TGTGCCAGCAGCAAAGGGGGCAAGTACGAGCAGTACTTC.

The chain uses TRBV19 and TRBJ1-2; 9 bases align to TRBD1. The V segment lost 8 bases and the J segment 4 bases; nucleotides outside the gene matches: 11. This CDR3 comprises 15 residues. The germline CDR1 and CDR2 sequences are LNHDA and SQIVND (reference sequence). The CDR3 DNA follows: TGTGCCAGTGATACGGGGACAGGGAGACTCTATGGCTACACCTTC. Amino acid sequence: CASDTGTGRLYGYTF.

This chain uses TRBV5-1 with TRBJ1-4, with 7 bases matching TRBD1. Germline values: CDR1 SGHRS, CDR2 YFSETQ. The CDR3 is 17 amino acids. Unmatched junction bases numbered 15, after V lost 4 bases and J lost 6 bases. CDR3 sequence (DNA): TGCGCCAGCAGCGCCGGGGGCTACAGGGGCGGTGATGAAAAACTGTTTTTT. Translated: CASSAGGYRGGDEKLFF.

The chain employs TRBV9 and TRBJ1-3; 8 nucleotides line up with TRBD1. Losses at the gene ends were 3 bases for V and 0 bases for J; bases not matched to a gene: 14. The CDR3 is made up of 19 amino acids. Germline loops: CDR1 SGDLS, CDR2 YYNGEE. CDR3 sequence: CASSARDRYLSSSGNTIYF. DNA of the CDR3: TGTGCCAGCAGCGCCCGGGACAGGTATTTATCGAGCTCTGGAAACACCATATATTTT.

V usage is TRBV25-1 and J usage is TRBJ2-6, with D perhaps matching TRBD2 (6 bases). CDR1 is MGHDK and CDR2 is SYGVNS in the germline V gene. The CDR3 totals 18 residues. V was pared by 3 bases and J by 0 bases, with 15 bases between. The CDR3 here is CASSDPGLLSSGANVLTF. CDR3 sequence (DNA): TGTGCCAGCAGTGATCCGGGACTCCTCAGCTCTGGGGCCAACGTCCTGACTTTC.

CDR3 coding DNA: TGCAGCGTGACCGGGACATCGGCTTACAATGAGCAGTTCTTC. As protein: CSVTGTSAYNEQFF. This sequence joins TRBV29-1 and TRBJ2-1; TRBD1 is a possible D gene (6 bases). V shed 6 bases and J shed 4 bases, with 16 bases lying between them. This CDR3 is built from 14 residues. Germline V lookup: CDR1 SQVTM, CDR2 ANQGSEA.

J is TRBJ1-3 and V is TRBV27; 12 positions match TRBD1. CDR1 is MNHEY and CDR2 is SMNVEV in the germline V gene (reference sequence). The CDR3 has 17 amino acids. V lost 5 bases and J lost 4; bases outside the gene matches: 9. The CDR3: CASSPGGTGGAGNTIYF. The CDR3 nucleotides read TGTGCCAGCAGTCCTGGCGGGACAGGGGGCGCAGGAAACACCATATATTTT.

The chain recombines TRBV9 with TRBJ2-4; perhaps TRBD1 as D (5 bases). Trimming removed 0 bases at V and 7 bases at J, with 11 bases between. This CDR3 is built from 14 residues. Germline CDR1 and CDR2: SGDLS and YYNGEE. CDR3 loop: CASSVEGDRNIQYF. The CDR3 DNA is TGTGCCAGCAGCGTAGAAGGGGATAGGAACATTCAGTACTTC.

The chain has TRBV24-1 and TRBJ2-1, with a possible D match to TRBD2 (5 bases). In germline, CDR1 is KGHDR, CDR2 SFDVKD. This CDR3 comprises 15 residues. Trimming left V 4 bases short and J 4 bases short, with 13 bases between. The DNA for the CDR3 is TGTGCCACCAGTGACCAGAGTACTAGTTACAATGAGCAGTTCTTC. It codes for CATSDQSTSYNEQFF.

The chain couples TRBV5-4 to TRBJ2-5, with TRBD2 identical over 7 bases. The CDR3 runs 15 residues. The V and J ends lost 3 bases and 1 base, in that order; junction bases with no gene match: 6. Germline V CDR1 and CDR2: SGHNT, YYREEE (reference sequence). CDR3 in DNA: TGTGCCAGCAGCTCGGGGGGTAGCGGCCAAGAGACCCAGTACTTC. This translates into CASSSGGSGQETQYF. The full variable domain, rest sourced from reference TRBV5-4 and TRBJ2-5, is ETGVTQSPTHLIKTRGQQVTLRCSSQSGHNTVSWYQQALGQGPQFIFQYYREEENGRGNFPPRFSGLQFPNYSSELNVNALELDDSALYLCASSSGGSGQETQYFGPGTRLLVL.

J is TRBJ2-7 and V is TRBV7-2, with 9 bases aligning to TRBD1. The length of the CDR3 is 14 residues. J lost 4 bases, V lost 8 bases, and 9 bases had no gene match. The V gene's germline CDR1 is SGHTA and CDR2 FQGNSA. CDR3 amino acids: CASAFGTGKYEQYF. The CDR3 DNA reads TGTGCCAGCGCTTTTGGGACAGGGAAATACGAGCAGTACTTC.

V is TRBV4-2 and J is TRBJ2-7, with D possibly being TRBD2 (6 bases). Trimming shortened V by 3 bases and J by 0 bases, and 12 bases separated the two germline ends. The CDR3 length is 15 residues. Germline CDR1 reads LGHNA; CDR2 reads YNFKEQ. The CDR3 loop reads CASSQGLGSSYEQYF. The CDR3, as DNA: TGTGCCAGCAGCCAGGGACTCGGGAGCTCCTACGAGCAGTACTTC.

This rearrangement joins TRBV9 to TRBJ2-1; D possibly corresponds to TRBD2 (5 bases). The length of the CDR3 is 15 residues. V gave up 0 bases and J gave up 6 bases, with 13 bases separating them. Germline values: CDR1 SGDLS, CDR2 YYNGEE. The CDR3 DNA reads TGTGCCAGCAGCGTAGTGGGCGGGCGGTTCAATGAGCAGTTCTTC. This sequence encodes CASSVVGGRFNEQFF.

This clone was detected only a few times. This chain connects TRBV9 to TRBJ1-1; 8 positions agree with TRBD1. This CDR3 is built from 14 residues. The V segment lost 4 bases and the J segment 4 bases; nucleotides outside the gene matches: 6. CDR1 and CDR2 from the germline V gene are SGDLS and YYNGEE. The CDR3 loop reads CASSPTGDGTEAFF. CDR3 DNA: TGTGCCAGCAGCCCGACAGGGGACGGCACTGAAGCTTTCTTT.

V is TRBV2 and J is TRBJ1-6; D unclear. The CDR3 has 15 amino acids. CDR1 SNHLY and CDR2 FYNNEI come from the germline V gene. Between the trimmed V and J ends, which lost 2 bases and 0 bases, there was a span of 5 bases. Here the CDR3 DNA reads TGTGCCAGCAGTGAAAAGAGCTCCTATAATTCACCCCTCCACTTT. Translating it yields CASSEKSSYNSPLHF. Using reference TRBV2 and TRBJ1-6 for the parts outside the CDR3, the full variable domain is EPEVTQTPSHQVTQMGQEVILRCVPISNHLYFYWYRQILGQKVEFLVSFYNNEISEKSEIFDDQFSVERPDGSNFTLKIRSTKLEDSAMYFCASSEKSSYNSPLHFGNGTRLTVT.

The chain recombines TRBV7-3 with TRBJ2-5, with 7 bases identical to TRBD1. V lost 5 bases, J lost 5 bases, and 5 bases stayed unmatched. Germline V gene sequence: CDR1 SGHTA, CDR2 FQGTGA. The CDR3 loop spans 13 amino acids. The CDR3 is CASSKDRRETQYF. The CDR3 bases are TGTGCCAGCAGCAAGGACAGGCGGGAGACCCAGTACTTC.

This clone is a singleton in its sample. The rearrangement joins TRBV3-1 (or the pseudogene TRBV3-2) to TRBJ2-7, with a weak D call TRBD2 (6 bases). CDR3 length equals 15 residues. The germline V gene has CDR1 LGHDT and CDR2 YNNKEL (reference sequence). V was pared by 3 bases and J by 0 bases, with 12 bases between. The CDR3 spells CASSHSPGSSYEQYF. CDR3 DNA sequence: TGTGCCAGCAGCCATTCGCCCGGGAGCTCCTACGAGCAGTACTTC.

The V and J genes are TRBV19 and TRBJ2-2; 12 bases map to TRBD2. V trimming: 7 bases; J trimming: 4 bases; junction bases outside the gene matches: 7. CDR3 size: 16 residues. Germline-derived CDR1 and CDR2 are LNHDA and SQIVND (reference sequence). The CDR3: CASTPSGRASTGELFF. The CDR3 bases are TGTGCCAGTACCCCTAGCGGGAGGGCCAGCACCGGGGAGCTGTTTTTT.